The rows below give T cell receptor beta chains drawn from one sample of a study of STAT5B mutations in CD4+ large granular lymphocyte leukemia. Profiled with immunoSEQ multiplex PCR; TCRdb holds only in-frame clones, not every one. There are about 48,000 clones in the sample; roughly two thirds occur only once, and approximately 1.4% lies in the top ten. Sequenced sample: CD4+ T cells from blood buffy coats. The receptor set was obtained from a human donor in good health. Each CDR3 is given with its conserved first and last residue. A D gene is named only where the DNA matches it firmly. Some rows have no size entry. The others give once, few or many, or a class for an expanded clone.

size	V	D	J	CDR3	DNA
few	TRBV5-8	TRBD2	TRBJ2-7	CASSRTSGKIYEQYF	TGTGCCAGCAGCCGGACTAGCGGGAAGATCTACGAGCAGTACTTC
-	TRBV9	TRBD1	TRBJ1-2	CASSVAGQDGNYGYTF	TGTGCCAGCAGCGTAGCAGGACAGGACGGTAACTATGGCTACACCTTC
-	TRBV5-4	-	TRBJ1-1	CASSFRGSLNTEAFF	TGTGCCAGCAGCTTTAGGGGTTCCCTGAACACTGAAGCTTTCTTT
-	TRBV7-2	-	TRBJ2-3	CASSPTENLAATQYF	TGTGCCAGCAGCCCCACAGAGAACCTGGCTGCTACGCAGTATTTT
-	TRBV5-1	-	TRBJ2-5	CASSPNEETQYF	TGCGCCAGCAGCCCAAATGAAGAGACCCAGTACTTC
-	TRBV27	-	TRBJ1-2	CASSLGRGNGYTF	TGTGCCAGCAGTTTAGGACGGGGCAATGGCTACACCTTC
-	TRBV5-1	TRBD1	TRBJ2-5	CATSPGQQQETQYF	TGCGCCACCTCCCCGGGACAGCAACAAGAGACCCAGTACTTC
-	TRBV5-5	TRBD2	TRBJ2-7	CASSLGAASGGYEQYF	TGTGCCAGCAGCTTGGGGGCGGCTAGCGGGGGCTACGAGCAGTACTTC
few	TRBV5-1	-	TRBJ2-6	CASSQGGAGGSGANVLTF	TGCGCCAGCAGCCAAGGGGGGGCAGGAGGCTCTGGGGCCAACGTCCTGACTTTC
once	TRBV9	TRBD2	TRBJ2-1	CASSVDQRGHDNEQFF	TGTGCCAGCAGCGTTGATCAGCGGGGGCATGACAATGAGCAGTTCTTC
-	TRBV6-4	TRBD1	TRBJ1-1	CASHRGNMNTEAFF	TGTGCCAGCCACAGGGGGAACATGAACACTGAAGCTTTCTTT
-	TRBV30	-	TRBJ1-5	CAWSRGGQGQPQHF	TGTGCCTGGAGTAGGGGGGGACAAGGTCAGCCCCAGCATTTT
-	TRBV28	-	TRBJ1-1	CASSTSQENTEAFF	TGTGCCAGCAGTACGTCACAGGAGAACACTGAAGCTTTCTTT
-	TRBV5-6	-	TRBJ2-7	CASSQTGKGEYEQYF	TGTGCCAGCAGCCAAACAGGGAAGGGGGAGTACGAGCAGTACTTC
-	TRBV4-2	-	TRBJ2-3	CASSHNLVDIPTSTDTQYF	TGTGCCAGCAGCCACAATTTGGTGGACATCCCCACTAGCACAGATACGCAGTATTTT
few	TRBV6-6	TRBD1	TRBJ1-3	CASSWGQSSGNTIYF	TGTGCCAGCAGCTGGGGACAGAGCTCTGGAAACACCATATATTTT
-	TRBV10-3	TRBD1	TRBJ2-1	CATTDRVDEQFF	TGTGCCACGACCGACAGGGTGGATGAGCAGTTCTTC
-	TRBV5-8	-	TRBJ2-7	CASRLRGVNEQYF	TGTGCCAGCAGGTTGAGAGGGGTTAACGAGCAGTACTTC
-	TRBV19	-	TRBJ2-5	CASSIAASGGGETQYF	TGTGCCAGTAGTATAGCGGCGTCCGGGGGAGGCGAGACCCAGTACTTC
-	TRBV30	-	TRBJ1-2	CAWKRGRGYTF	TGTGCCTGGAAAAGGGGTCGGGGCTACACCTTC
-	TRBV9	-	TRBJ2-3	CASTLQGGRTDTQYF	TGTGCCAGCACCCTACAAGGGGGGCGCACAGATACGCAGTATTTT
-	TRBV5-1	-	TRBJ1-2	CASSSPYTF	TGCGCCAGCAGCTCCCCCTACACCTTC
-	TRBV6-5	-	TRBJ2-4	CASSPRVAKNIQYF	TGTGCCAGCAGTCCCAGGGTAGCCAAAAACATTCAGTACTTC
once	TRBV5-1	-	TRBJ1-6	CASSLVASGDNSPLHF	TGCGCCAGCAGCTTGGTTGCCTCGGGCGATAATTCACCCCTCCACTTT
-	TRBV18	-	TRBJ1-5	CASSNSQALLGNQPQHF	TGTGCCAGCTCAAACTCTCAGGCACTTCTTGGCAATCAGCCCCAGCATTTT
-	TRBV5-1	TRBD1	TRBJ2-3	CASRFQTGGDNTQYF	TGCGCCAGCAGATTTCAGACAGGGGGTGATAATACGCAGTATTTT
-	TRBV7-9	-	TRBJ2-7	CASSLDLEPYEQYF	TGTGCCAGCAGCTTAGATCTAGAACCCTACGAGCAGTACTTC
-	TRBV5-1	-	TRBJ2-7	CASSLSLGYEQYF	TGCGCCAGCAGCTTGAGTCTTGGCTACGAGCAGTACTTC
-	TRBV7-2	-	TRBJ2-7	CASSVAQDPQYF	TGTGCCAGCAGCGTCGCACAGGATCCGCAGTACTTC
-	TRBV6-5	-	TRBJ2-3	CASSYHIGGRADTQYF	TGTGCCAGCAGTTACCACATTGGGGGCAGGGCAGATACGCAGTATTTT
-	TRBV9	-	TRBJ2-7	CASSVVTGHYEQYF	TGTGCCAGCAGCGTAGTTACGGGTCACTACGAGCAGTACTTC
once	TRBV9	TRBD2	TRBJ2-5	CASSVVASGQETQYF	TGTGCCAGCAGCGTAGTGGCTAGCGGACAAGAGACCCAGTACTTC
-	TRBV5-1	-	TRBJ2-7	CASSLQDNSYEQYF	TGCGCCAGCAGCTTGCAGGATAACTCCTACGAGCAGTACTTC